The 32 T cell receptor beta chains listed next were all sequenced from one sample in a study of CD8 T cells in ankylosing spondylitis. Study-level results: Characteristic of ankylosing spondylitis blood, it appeared, was a TCR beta motif comprising roughly eight highly homologous variants.

From the 5' RACE reads, TCRdb called clonotypes with MiXCR, one entry per CDR3 protein. The sample carries a few hundred thousand distinct CDR3 sequences, approximately 20% recorded once. The antigens for these receptors are not known. Sequencing was done on a sample of blood, either unsorted or a sorted T cell fraction (not recorded which). The receptors here all came from a male donor with ankylosing spondylitis.

The J gene is TRBJ2-7, the V gene TRBV9; D possibly corresponds to TRBD1 (5 bases). Germline V gene sequence: CDR1 SGDLS, CDR2 YYNGEE. V was shortened by 0 bases and J by 6 bases, with 10 bases between the two germline ends. The CDR3 contains 13 residues. The CDR3 sequence is CASSVAARGEQYF. The CDR3 DNA reads as TGTGCCAGCAGCGTAGCGGCTAGGGGCGAGCAGTACTTC.

DNA for the CDR3: TGCAGTGCTAGAGGCCGCTTAGGGACTGAAGCTTTCTTT. As protein: CSARGRLGTEAFF. The J gene is TRBJ1-1, the V gene TRBV20-1; D uncertain. Between the trimmed V and J ends, which lost 1 base and 5 bases, there was a span of 11 bases. The CDR3 length is 13 residues. Germline-derived CDR1 and CDR2 are DFQATT and SNEGSKA (reference sequence).

This clonotype has more than one count but fewer than ten. The CDR3 nucleotides read TGCAGCGTTGCACAGGGGGCGGAACAGCCCCAGCATTTT. This encodes CSVAQGAEQPQHF. V gene TRBV29-1 combines with J gene TRBJ1-5, with TRBD1 identical over 9 bases. J lost 7 bases, V lost 4 bases, and 5 bases had no gene match. Germline values: CDR1 SQVTM, CDR2 ANQGSEA. This CDR3 has 13 amino acids.

The CDR3 protein is CATNDSPWNEQFF. CDR3 in DNA: TGTGCCACCAACGACTCCCCCTGGAATGAGCAGTTCTTC. This chain joins TRBV24-1 and TRBJ2-1; D uncertain. Per germline, CDR1 KGHDR and CDR2 SFDVKD. The CDR3 covers 13 residues. With 8 bases removed from V and 7 bases from J, the gap between germline ends came to 14 bases.

There are many counts of this clonotype. The rearrangement links TRBV2 to TRBJ2-3; D call uncertain. Germline V gives CDR1 SNHLY, CDR2 FYNNEI. The CDR3 contains 15 residues. V lost 2 bases and J 5 bases, leaving 14 bases between the germline ends. The DNA for the CDR3 is TGTGCCAGCAGTGAAATATCCCCCCCCGAAGATACGCAGTATTTT. Residues: CASSEISPPEDTQYF.

This clonotype appeared many times. The chain recombines TRBV5-1 with TRBJ2-2; no firm D call. The CDR3 sequence is 18 residues long. Between the trimmed V and J ends, which lost 0 bases and 3 bases, there was a span of 18 bases. Germline CDR1 SGHRS, CDR2 YFSETQ. The CDR3 DNA is TGCGCCAGCAGCTTGGTTGGGTATAGTCGTTCGGACACCGGGGAGCTGTTTTTT. As protein: CASSLVGYSRSDTGELFF.

This clonotype was found a few times. Here the CDR3 reads CASSQYRRLAGGQKGDNEQFF. DNA of the CDR3: TGCGCCAGCAGCCAATACAGAAGGCTAGCGGGAGGGCAAAAGGGGGACAATGAGCAGTTCTTC. The rearrangement joins TRBV4-1 to TRBJ2-1; 12 nucleotides match TRBD2. The CDR3 totals 21 residues. Trimming removed 2 bases from V and 5 bases from J; junction bases left unmatched: 19. CDR1 is MGHRA and CDR2 is YSYEKL in the germline V gene.

The chain employs TRBV9 and TRBJ2-3, with D possibly being TRBD2 (6 bases). Trimming removed 0 bases from V and 3 bases from J, with 14 bases in between. Germline V gene lookup returns CDR1 SGDLS and CDR2 YYNGEE. The CDR3 runs 16 residues. CDR3 DNA sequence: TGTGCCAGCAGCGTAGGGCGGAGGGAGTCTACAGATACGCAGTATTTT. Its translation is CASSVGRRESTDTQYF.

This clonotype was found a few times. The V gene is TRBV4-2, the J gene TRBJ2-5; TRBD2 matches at 9 bases. This CDR3 has 16 residues. V was pared by 1 base and J by 2 bases, with 5 bases of the junction left unmatched. CDR1 is LGHNA and CDR2 is YNFKEQ in the germline V gene. This CDR3 is CASSQVSAGGQETQYF. CDR3 DNA sequence: TGTGCCAGCAGCCAAGTTTCGGCGGGAGGGCAAGAGACCCAGTACTTC.

This clonotype has more than one count but fewer than ten. In nucleotides, the CDR3 is TGTGCCAGCTCACCAGGGCGATCGACTGAAGCTTTCTTT. Amino acids: CASSPGRSTEAFF. The chain recombines TRBV18 with TRBJ1-1; no clear D. The CDR3 has 13 residues. Germline loops: CDR1 KGHSH, CDR2 LQKENI. Trimming pared 2 bases from V and 5 bases from J, leaving 9 bases between.

The table lists this clonotype with many counts. The CDR3 bases are TGCAGCGTTGAACAGTTCACTGAAGCTTTCTTT. Amino acids: CSVEQFTEAFF. The J gene is TRBJ1-1, the V gene TRBV29-1; no firm D call. Germline V gene lookup returns CDR1 SQVTM and CDR2 ANQGSEA. V was clipped by 2 bases and J by 4 bases, with 5 bases between them. The CDR3 has 11 residues.

This clonotype was counted a few times. The gene calls are TRBV11-2 and TRBJ1-1; possible D gene TRBD1, 6 bases. This CDR3 comprises 18 residues. Trimming left V 5 bases short and J 5 bases short, with 27 bases between. From germline, CDR1 is SGHAT and CDR2 FQNNGV. The CDR3 here is CASSHHRDYGPRNTEAFF. DNA for the CDR3: TGTGCCAGCAGCCACCACAGGGACTATGGGCCAAGAAATACTGAAGCTTTCTTT. Combining the CDR3 with reference TRBV11-2 and TRBJ1-1 gives the whole variable domain EAGVAQSPRYKIIEKRQSVAFWCNPISGHATLYWYQQILGQGPKLLIQFQNNGVVDDSQLPKDRFSAERLKGVDSTLKIQPAKLEDSAVYLCASSHHRDYGPRNTEAFFGQGTRLTVV.

J is TRBJ2-7 and V is TRBV5-1; a weak D match, TRBD1 (6 bases). The CDR3 spans 16 residues. Between the trimmed V and J ends, which lost 4 bases and 2 bases, there was a span of 19 bases. Germline V lookup: CDR1 SGHRS, CDR2 YFSETQ. The CDR3 is CASSPNTGTPTYEQYF. CDR3 sequence (DNA): TGCGCCAGCAGCCCAAACACCGGGACACCCACCTACGAGCAGTACTTC. Supplemented by reference TRBV5-1 and TRBJ2-7, the full variable domain reads KAGVTQTPRYLIKTRGQQVTLSCSPISGHRSVSWYQQTPGQGLQFLFEYFSETQRNKGNFPGRFSGRQFSNSRSEMNVSTLELGDSALYLCASSPNTGTPTYEQYFGPGTRLTVT.

This clonotype turned up a few times. The chain is built from TRBV29-1 and TRBJ2-3; 11 nucleotides agree with TRBD1. V lost 7 bases and J lost 2; bases outside the gene matches: 2. The CDR3 spans 13 residues. Germline V lookup: CDR1 SQVTM, CDR2 ANQGSEA. The chain's CDR3 is CSEGQGVTDTQYF. DNA for the CDR3: TGCAGCGAGGGACAGGGGGTCACAGATACGCAGTATTTT.

This clonotype was seen a few times. The rearrangement joins TRBV6-1 to TRBJ1-6; D is undetermined. This CDR3 contains 17 residues. V lost 8 bases, J lost 7 bases, and 24 bases lay in between. CDR1 and CDR2 (germline): MNHNS, SASEGT. The CDR3 region has the DNA TGTGCCAGCTTGATGCTTGGAGCTTGGGATAGGAATTCACCCCTCCACTTT. This sequence encodes CASLMLGAWDRNSPLHF.

This clonotype was observed a few times. The chain employs TRBV7-6 and TRBJ2-3; TRBD2 matches 9 bases. V lost 5 bases, J lost 1 base, and 7 bases stayed unmatched. The germline V gene has CDR1 SGHVS and CDR2 FNYEAQ. The CDR3 sequence is 16 residues long. CDR3 in amino acids: CASSPLAGEGTDTQYF. The CDR3 coding sequence is TGTGCCAGCAGCCCATTAGCGGGAGAAGGCACAGATACGCAGTATTTT.

J is TRBJ2-2 and V is TRBV5-1; tentative D call: TRBD2 (5 bases). This CDR3 region has 15 residues. Germline V CDR1 and CDR2: SGHRS, YFSETQ. V gave up 0 bases and J gave up 3 bases, with 9 bases separating them. The CDR3 protein is CASSLVDSYTGELFF. The CDR3, as DNA: TGCGCCAGCAGCTTGGTGGACTCTTACACCGGGGAGCTGTTTTTT.

V gene TRBV11-1 combines with J gene TRBJ2-1, with 14 bases fitting TRBD2. The CDR3 has 17 residues. The germline CDR1 and CDR2 sequences are SGHAT and FQDESV (reference sequence). V trimming: 1 base; J trimming: 8 bases; junction bases outside the gene matches: 7. The CDR3 sequence: CASSLDYGTSGSDEQFF. In DNA form, the CDR3 reads TGTGCCAGCAGCTTAGATTACGGGACTAGCGGGAGCGATGAGCAGTTCTTC.

This clonotype turned up a few times. This chain connects TRBV5-1 to TRBJ1-2, with D possibly TRBD1 on 6 matching bases. The CDR3 has 22 amino acids. V lost 4 bases and J lost 5, with 39 bases in between. Germline V CDR1 and CDR2: SGHRS, YFSETQ. CDR3 coding DNA: TGCGCCAGCAGCCTAAGTAACAGGGCTCGCGCCCAGGAAACCTCCCCGGGTTATGGCTACACCTTC. This codes for CASSLSNRARAQETSPGYGYTF.

The V and J genes are TRBV29-1 and TRBJ1-1; no clear D. With 1 base removed from V and 0 bases from J, the gap between germline ends came to 9 bases. CDR3 length equals 14 residues. Looked up from germline, CDR1 is SQVTM and CDR2 is ANQGSEA. CDR3 sequence reads: CSVEVVGMNTEAFF. DNA for the CDR3: TGCAGCGTTGAAGTGGTGGGTATGAACACTGAAGCTTTCTTT.

The table lists this clonotype with many counts. The chain carries TRBV19 and TRBJ2-1; TRBD2 might be the D (6 bases). This CDR3 spans 13 amino acids. The germline gives CDR1 LNHDA, CDR2 SQIVND (reference sequence). V gave up 5 bases and J gave up 8 bases, with 13 bases separating them. CDR3 residues: CASSQTRRDEQFF. The CDR3 DNA is TGTGCCAGTAGTCAGACTAGAAGGGATGAGCAGTTCTTC.

This clonotype has a handful of counts. V is TRBV30 and J is TRBJ2-5, with 7 bases matching TRBD1. The CDR3 spans 11 residues. The ends lost 1 base at V and 9 bases at J; junction bases unmatched: 2. Germline-derived CDR1 and CDR2 are GTSNPN and SVGIG (reference sequence). CDR3 residues: CAWSDRGPQYF. The CDR3 coding sequence is TGTGCCTGGAGTGACAGGGGACCCCAGTACTTC.

This clonotype was observed many times. The genes are TRBV12-3 or TRBV12-4 and TRBJ2-4; D remains ambiguous. The CDR3 consists of 17 residues. Trimming stripped 6 bases from V and 1 base from J, with 19 bases between. CDR3: CASSPGTLVQAKNIQYF. The CDR3 coding sequence is TGTGCCAGCAGCCCCGGAACCCTGGTGCAGGCCAAAAACATTCAGTACTTC.

This clonotype was seen more than once but under ten times. The V gene is TRBV24-1, the J gene TRBJ1-5, with D perhaps matching TRBD1 (6 bases). There are 17 residues in the CDR3. The germline V and J ends were trimmed by 2 bases and 0 bases, with 13 bases remaining between them. The V gene's germline CDR1 is KGHDR and CDR2 SFDVKD. The CDR3 spells CATSDYERTDSNQPQHF. The CDR3 nucleotides are TGTGCCACCAGTGATTACGAGAGGACAGATAGCAATCAGCCCCAGCATTTT.

The chain joins TRBV20-1 to TRBJ1-1, with D hard to call. Germline CDR1 and CDR2: DFQATT and SNEGSKA (reference sequence). With 6 bases removed from V and 3 bases from J, the gap between germline ends came to 14 bases. The CDR3 is made up of 13 amino acids. The DNA for the CDR3 is TGCAGTGCCACCGGCGGGGTTCACACTGAAGCTTTCTTT. Translated: CSATGGVHTEAFF.

J is TRBJ2-3 and V is TRBV2; 7 bases agree with TRBD2. The V gene end was trimmed by 4 bases and the J gene end by 0 bases; junction bases not matched to a gene: 4. The CDR3 consists of 15 residues. Germline-derived CDR1 and CDR2 are SNHLY and FYNNEI. CDR3 nucleotide sequence: TGTGCCAGCAGTGGTAGGCGGGGGAGCACAGATACGCAGTATTTT. It encodes CASSGRRGSTDTQYF. The entire variable domain, with the rest obtained from reference TRBV2 and TRBJ2-3, is as follows: EPEVTQTPSHQVTQMGQEVILRCVPISNHLYFYWYRQILGQKVEFLVSFYNNEISEKSEIFDDQFSVERPDGSNFTLKIRSTKLEDSAMYFCASSGRRGSTDTQYFGPGTRLTVL.

The chain combines TRBV20-1 with TRBJ2-7, with 8 nucleotides matching TRBD2. The CDR3 covers 12 residues. Germline V gene data show CDR1 as DFQATT and CDR2 as SNEGSKA (reference sequence). Losses at the gene ends were 6 bases for V and 5 bases for J; bases not matched to a gene: 6. CDR3 nucleotides: TGCAGTGCGCGAGCGGGAGTGGACGAGCAGTACTTC. It yields the protein CSARAGVDEQYF.

The chain couples TRBV3-1 to TRBJ2-5, with 7 bases identical to TRBD1. V shed 4 bases, J shed 3 bases, and the junction held 8 bases outside the gene matches. CDR1 and CDR2 (germline): LGHDT, YNNKEL (reference sequence). CDR3 length equals 15 residues. CDR3 loop: CASSPATGVEETQYF. CDR3 nucleotide sequence: TGTGCCAGCAGCCCAGCAACAGGGGTGGAAGAGACCCAGTACTTC.

V is TRBV2 and J is TRBJ2-1; 11 nucleotides match TRBD2. Per the germline V gene, CDR1 is SNHLY and CDR2 is FYNNEI. The CDR3 has 15 residues. The J segment lost 4 bases and the V segment lost 6 bases, leaving 5 bases of the junction unmatched. The CDR3 is CASSETSGIYNEQFF. CDR3 DNA sequence: TGTGCCAGCAGCGAGACTAGCGGGATATACAATGAGCAGTTCTTC.

The V call is TRBV3-1, the J call TRBJ2-2; 8 nucleotides match TRBD2. With 9 bases clipped from V and 4 bases from J, the junction kept 13 bases outside the gene matches. The CDR3 runs to 16 residues. CDR1 and CDR2 (germline): LGHDT, YNNKEL (reference sequence). Written as DNA, the CDR3 is TGTGCCAGTCATCCGTTTGCTAGCGGGTTCACCGGGGAGCTGTTTTTT. It is translated as CASHPFASGFTGELFF.

This sequence joins TRBV5-1 and TRBJ1-2; no clear D gene. Trimming shortened V by 0 bases and J by 1 base, and 7 bases separated the two germline ends. Germline CDR1 reads SGHRS; CDR2 reads YFSETQ. The CDR3 has 14 amino acids. In DNA, the CDR3 is TGCGCCAGCAGCTTGGATTCGTTTAACTATGGCTACACCTTC. Protein: CASSLDSFNYGYTF.

The sample holds many counts of this clonotype. CDR3 sequence: CASSLGQGKVDTQYF. CDR3 coding DNA: TGTGCCAGCAGCTTGGGTCAGGGGAAAGTCGATACGCAGTATTTT. The chain links TRBV13 to TRBJ2-3; D possibly corresponds to TRBD1 (6 bases). Trimming pared 3 bases from V and 6 bases from J, leaving 16 bases between. CDR3 length equals 15 residues. Germline CDR1 and CDR2: PRHDT and FYEKMQ (reference sequence). The full variable domain, its missing parts supplied by reference TRBV13 and TRBJ2-3, is AAGVIQSPRHLIKEKRETATLKCYPIPRHDTVYWYQQGPGQDPQFLISFYEKMQSDKGSIPDRFSAQQFSDYHSELNMSSLELGDSALYFCASSLGQGKVDTQYFGPGTRLTVL.